Listed below are T cell receptor beta chains from one sample, sequenced in a study of human T cells and chemical hapten exposure. Each CDR3 protein gets one entry after TCRdb re-called the RACE reads with MiXCR. The sample has under 300,000 distinct CDR3 sequences, approximately 7.5% seen once. The sequencing here drew on whole blood, taken in connection with sensitization to the hapten diphenylcyclopropenone (DPC). The receptors derive from a man aged 18 to 30 with alopecia areata. Some clones in this sample may be carry-over from other donors' samples. The CDR3 runs from the conserved cysteine through the conserved F or W. The order of the fields is V gene, J gene, clone size, CDR3 length, CDR3 protein. Not every row has a clone size; where given, it reads once, few, many or a size class.

TRBV7-9	TRBJ2-5	NA	13	CASIKEGEETQYF
TRBV4-1	TRBJ1-4	many	15	CASSRPTGVREKLFF
TRBV28	TRBJ2-1	few	14	CASSYTSGGGEQFF
TRBV4-1	TRBJ1-1	few	13	CASSHSNRDEAFF
TRBV9	TRBJ1-1	NA	15	CASSVGSFPNGEAFF
TRBV2	TRBJ1-1	many	15	CASSEPDRGRAEAFF
TRBV27	TRBJ2-3	NA	16	CASSPWTGAGTDTQYF
TRBV7-2	TRBJ1-2	many	17	CASSLSGAGGTNYGYTF
TRBV11-2	TRBJ1-3	few	15	CASSLGGTAGNTIYF
TRBV4-3	TRBJ2-2	NA	16	CASSQSTGTNTGELFF
TRBV5-1	TRBJ1-4	few	14	CASSFLATNEKLFF
TRBV7-2	TRBJ1-3	many	14	CASSSDRAPNTIYF
TRBV7-9	TRBJ2-2	NA	18	CASSPAISVLANTGELFF
TRBV2	TRBJ2-5	few	13	CASRPTEKETQYF
TRBV4-2	TRBJ1-5	many	16	CASSTLSTVSNQPQHF
TRBV12-3/TRBV12-4	TRBJ2-2	many	13	CASRPDNTGELFF
TRBV7-2	TRBJ1-2	many	15	CASSAPRTPNYGYTF
TRBV7-2	TRBJ1-5	NA	16	CASSSTGTNRNQPQHF
TRBV10-3	TRBJ1-2	few	13	CAISPGTGKDYTF
TRBV7-2	TRBJ1-4	many	14	CASSQTGEGEKLFF
TRBV12-3/TRBV12-4	TRBJ1-6	many	13	CASSLKGTTPLHF
TRBV29-1	TRBJ1-1	NA	12	CSVDDRSFEAFF
TRBV4-2	TRBJ1-6	few	15	CASSQVVGGGSPLHF
TRBV3-1	TRBJ2-7	few	14	CASSPGTPAYEQYF
TRBV6-5	TRBJ2-7	many	14	CASSYHRQGYEQYF
TRBV3-1	TRBJ2-3	many	15	CASSPGLRHTDTQYF
TRBV28	TRBJ2-7	NA	16	CASSPPRLWDTYEQYF
TRBV4-1	TRBJ1-5	many	15	CASSQIDAGNQPQHF
TRBV20-1	TRBJ2-2	few	16	CSARDWDRNNTGELFF
TRBV24-1	TRBJ2-1	NA	12	CATSDRYNEQFF
TRBV2	TRBJ1-1	NA	15	CASMKGQAVNTEAFF
TRBV6-5	TRBJ2-3	NA	14	CASSLSGGRDTQYF
TRBV4-3	TRBJ1-1	many	18	CASSQELQGEPLNTEAFF
TRBV20-1	TRBJ1-1	NA	14	CSARAAGMGTEAFF
TRBV6-5	TRBJ2-5	few	14	CASSYSDSSKTQYF
TRBV14	TRBJ1-3	NA	17	CASSREQYPLEGNTIYF
TRBV2	TRBJ2-6	NA	16	CASSVEQDSGANILTF
TRBV28	TRBJ2-3	NA	16	CASSYLRDTALYTQYF
TRBV25-1	TRBJ2-1	NA	16	CASSEYGGGAYMREFF
TRBV5-1	TRBJ2-3	many	14	CASSVLPSTDTQYF
TRBV2	TRBJ1-2	few	12	CASETGGYGYTF
TRBV7-8	TRBJ2-3	NA	15	CASRPWDSRADTQYF
TRBV2	TRBJ2-3	many	15	CASKMRRTGPDTQYF
TRBV3-1	TRBJ1-1	many	15	CASSHTGSEIAEAFF
TRBV20-1	TRBJ2-7	many	15	CSARDKGQGGWEQYF